The TCR beta chain under discussion was sequenced for a study of long-term antiretroviral therapy in people with HIV. Study-wide background: The oldest samples precede the 2015 immediate-ART recommendation by about a decade. Study results and limitations: Older ART regimens were possibly in use when the blood was collected between 2004 and 2017.

As to this clone: Its target is not known.

At survey level, the immunoSEQ assay was run in its v3.0 version. Assay: immunoSEQ multiplex PCR; the TCRdb copy retains only in-frame clones and omits some. The table lists about 21,000 clones, less than 85% of them singletons. Per germline, CDR1 LGHNA and CDR2 YNFKEQ. The CDR3 runs to 18 residues. V was clipped by 0 bases and J by 2 bases; unmatched bases: 9. The specimen comprised unsorted PBMCs, sampled 0.9 years after starting antiretroviral therapy. The clonotype originates from a man aged 18 to 30 with HIV. This chain links TRBV4-2 with TRBJ2-7, with 11 bases aligning to TRBD2. The CDR3 is CASSQDSPRLAGTYEQYF. CDR3 nucleotides: TGTGCCAGCAGCCAAGACAGCCCCCGACTAGCGGGGACCTACGAGCAGTACTTC.